This record looks at one T cell receptor (beta chain) sequence and its context. What it recognizes is unknown. Some clones are missing from TCRdb's copy, which holds only in-frame ones; the method was immunoSEQ multiplex PCR. Of about 140,000 clones listed, about 92% are singletons. These data are taken from a study of T cell responses to AZD1222 COVID-19 vaccine. Findings of the study overall: Among spike-specific TCRs, nearly half reportedly target unmutated variant regions. The donor group comprised mostly white British people and more females; the analysis possibly underestimated clonal diversity.

The junction had 13 bases not matched to a gene; V was cut back by 5 bases and J by 3 bases. In germline, CDR1 is SGHRS, CDR2 YFSETQ. The CDR3 is 18 amino acids. V and J are TRBV5-1 and TRBJ2-3; 12 nucleotides align to TRBD2. The specimen was peripheral blood, collected 28 days after the second AZD1222 dose. This receptor was taken from an adult who received the AZD1222 COVID-19 vaccine. The CDR3 coding sequence is TGCGCCAGCAGTTGGACCCCACTGACTAGCGGGAGAACAGATACGCAGTATTTT. This gives the protein CASSWTPLTSGRTDTQYF.